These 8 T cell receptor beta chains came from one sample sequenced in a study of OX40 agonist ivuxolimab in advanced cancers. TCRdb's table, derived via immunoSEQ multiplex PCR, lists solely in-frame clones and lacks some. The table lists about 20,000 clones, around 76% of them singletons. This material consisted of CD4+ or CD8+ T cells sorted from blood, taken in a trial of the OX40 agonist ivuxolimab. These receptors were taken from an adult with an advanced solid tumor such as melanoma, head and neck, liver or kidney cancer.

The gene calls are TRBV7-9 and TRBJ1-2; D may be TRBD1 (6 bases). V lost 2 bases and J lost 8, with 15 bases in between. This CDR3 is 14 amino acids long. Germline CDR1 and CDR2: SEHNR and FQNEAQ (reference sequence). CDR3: CASSLNAGQTGYTF. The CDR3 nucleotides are TGTGCCAGCAGCTTAAACGCAGGACAGACCGGCTACACCTTC.

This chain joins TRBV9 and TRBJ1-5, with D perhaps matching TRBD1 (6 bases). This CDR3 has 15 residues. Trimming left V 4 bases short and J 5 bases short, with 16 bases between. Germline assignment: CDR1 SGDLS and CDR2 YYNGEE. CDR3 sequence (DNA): TGTGCCAGCAGCCCGTCCGGGGGCCGGCATCAGCCCCAGCATTTT. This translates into CASSPSGGRHQPQHF.

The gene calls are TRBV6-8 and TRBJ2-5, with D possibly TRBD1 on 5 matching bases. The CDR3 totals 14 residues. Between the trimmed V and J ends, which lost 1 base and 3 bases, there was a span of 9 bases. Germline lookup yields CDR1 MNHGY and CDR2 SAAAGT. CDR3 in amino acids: CASSYYRNKETQYF. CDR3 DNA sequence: TGTGCCAGCAGTTACTACAGGAATAAAGAGACCCAGTACTTC.

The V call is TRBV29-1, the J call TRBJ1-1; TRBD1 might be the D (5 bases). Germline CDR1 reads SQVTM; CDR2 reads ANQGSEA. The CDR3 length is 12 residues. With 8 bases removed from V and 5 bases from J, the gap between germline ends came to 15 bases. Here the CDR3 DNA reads TGCAGCACAGCCGCAGGGTCGACTGAAGCTTTCTTT. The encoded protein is CSTAAGSTEAFF.

The DNA of the CDR3 is TGTGCCAGCCCAGACCCGGGGCAGGGCGCAAACACCGGGGAGCTGTTTTTT. It is translated as CASPDPGQGANTGELFF. V is TRBV7-8 and J is TRBJ2-2, with D perhaps being TRBD1 or TRBD2 (5 bases each). In germline, CDR1 is SGHVS, CDR2 FQNEAQ. Trimming stripped 8 bases from V and 2 bases from J, with 21 bases between. This CDR3 is built from 17 residues.

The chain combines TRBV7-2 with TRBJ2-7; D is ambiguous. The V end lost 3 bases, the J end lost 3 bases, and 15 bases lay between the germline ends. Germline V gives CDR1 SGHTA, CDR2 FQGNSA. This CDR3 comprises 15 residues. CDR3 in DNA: TGTGCCAGCAGCTTCGGGCCAACTCGACTCTACGAGCAGTACTTC. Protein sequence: CASSFGPTRLYEQYF.

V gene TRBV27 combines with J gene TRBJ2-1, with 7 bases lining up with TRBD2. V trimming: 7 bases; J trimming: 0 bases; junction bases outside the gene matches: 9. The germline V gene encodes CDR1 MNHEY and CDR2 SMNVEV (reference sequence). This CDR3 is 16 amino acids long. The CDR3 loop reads CASNNGGGPSYNEQFF. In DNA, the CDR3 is TGTGCCAGCAACAATGGGGGGGGACCCTCCTACAATGAGCAGTTCTTC.

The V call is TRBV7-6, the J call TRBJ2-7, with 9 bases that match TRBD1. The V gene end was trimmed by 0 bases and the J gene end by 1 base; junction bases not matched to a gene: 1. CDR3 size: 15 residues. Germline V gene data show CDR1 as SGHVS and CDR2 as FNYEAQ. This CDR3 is CASSLADRGSYEQYF. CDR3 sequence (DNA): TGTGCCAGCAGCTTAGCGGACAGGGGATCCTACGAGCAGTACTTC.